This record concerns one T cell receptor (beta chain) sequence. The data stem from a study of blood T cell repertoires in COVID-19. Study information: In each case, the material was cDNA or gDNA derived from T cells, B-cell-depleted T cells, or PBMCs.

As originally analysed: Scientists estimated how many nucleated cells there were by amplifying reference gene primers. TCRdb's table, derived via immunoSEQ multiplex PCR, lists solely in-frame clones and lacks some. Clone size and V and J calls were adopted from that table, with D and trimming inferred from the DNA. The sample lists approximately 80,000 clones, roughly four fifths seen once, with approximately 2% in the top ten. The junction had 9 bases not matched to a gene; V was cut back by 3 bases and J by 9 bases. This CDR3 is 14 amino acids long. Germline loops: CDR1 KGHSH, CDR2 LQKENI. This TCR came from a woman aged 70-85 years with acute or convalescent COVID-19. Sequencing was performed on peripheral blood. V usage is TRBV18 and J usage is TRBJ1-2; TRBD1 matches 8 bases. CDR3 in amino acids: CASSPPGQALSYTF. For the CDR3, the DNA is TGTGCCAGCTCACCTCCGGGACAGGCTTTAAGCTACACCTTC.